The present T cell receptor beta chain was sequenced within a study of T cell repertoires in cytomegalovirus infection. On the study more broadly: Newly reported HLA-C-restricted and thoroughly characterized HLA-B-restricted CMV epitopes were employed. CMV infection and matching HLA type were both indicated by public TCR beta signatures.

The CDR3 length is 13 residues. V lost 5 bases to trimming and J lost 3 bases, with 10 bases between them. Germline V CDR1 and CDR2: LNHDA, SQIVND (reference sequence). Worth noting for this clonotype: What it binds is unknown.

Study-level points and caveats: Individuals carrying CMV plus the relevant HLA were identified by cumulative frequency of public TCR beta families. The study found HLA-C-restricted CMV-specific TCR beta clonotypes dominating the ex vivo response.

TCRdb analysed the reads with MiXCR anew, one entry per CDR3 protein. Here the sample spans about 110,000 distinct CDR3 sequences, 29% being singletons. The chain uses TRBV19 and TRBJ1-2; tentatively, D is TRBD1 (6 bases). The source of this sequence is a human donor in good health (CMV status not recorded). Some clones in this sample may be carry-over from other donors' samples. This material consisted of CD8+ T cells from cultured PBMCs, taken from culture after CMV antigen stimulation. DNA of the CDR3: TGTGCCAGTAGTCTCGGGGGGCACTATGGCTACACCTTC. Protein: CASSLGGHYGYTF.